The 12 T cell receptor beta chains listed next were all sequenced from one sample in a study of control samples from healthy donors and cancer patients (dated by TCRdb to 2020 to 2022). Library generation was performed with the immunoSEQ multiplex PCR assay. Not all clones reach the TCRdb copy of this immuneACCESS table, which keeps in-frame sequences only. Checked studies attribute under half of the gap to unresolved V genes and leave the rest unexplained. For this sample there are roughly 130,000 clones; roughly 90% appear just once. The biggest ten clones account for about 2.5% of the sample. The sequenced material came from blood. These receptors came from a man aged 18-30 years in good health.

The chain couples TRBV7-2 to TRBJ1-3, with 8 bases that match TRBD1. The CDR3 totals 16 residues. Germline V CDR1 and CDR2: SGHTA, FQGNSA. V lost 5 bases to trimming and J lost 8 bases; unmatched junction nucleotides: 14. CDR3 region: CASSPSIGQGTDTIYF. The CDR3 DNA reads as TGTGCCAGCAGCCCGTCAATCGGACAGGGCACGGACACCATATATTTT.

This sequence joins TRBV6-6 and TRBJ2-3; a weak D match, TRBD1 (5 bases). CDR1 MNHNY and CDR2 SVGAGI come from the germline V gene (reference sequence). The CDR3 runs 12 residues. V lost 5 bases, J lost 5 bases, and 8 bases lay in between. The CDR3 reads CASSLTGDTQYF. The CDR3 bases are TGTGCCAGCAGTCTCACAGGAGATACGCAGTATTTT.

The chain combines TRBV29-1 with TRBJ2-2; D is perhaps TRBD1 or TRBD2 (5 bases each). This CDR3 is built from 14 residues. Germline V lookup: CDR1 SQVTM, CDR2 ANQGSEA. The V gene lost 1 base and the J gene lost 0 bases, with 6 bases spanning the gap. The CDR3 coding sequence is TGCAGCGTTGAAGCGGGACCGAACACCGGGGAGCTGTTTTTT. This translates into CSVEAGPNTGELFF.

V usage is TRBV11-2 and J usage is TRBJ2-5; D may correspond to TRBD1 or TRBD2 (5 bases each). Trimming took 4 bases from V and 3 from J, leaving 18 bases between them. CDR3 length: 16 residues. The germline V gene has CDR1 SGHAT and CDR2 FQNNGV. In nucleotides, the CDR3 is TGTGCCAGCAGCTCGGGAACAAAGGGGCAGGAAGAGACCCAGTACTTC. Translated: CASSSGTKGQEETQYF.

The chain couples TRBV21-1 to TRBJ2-5; TRBD2 is taken as the D call from the table, unchecked against the DNA. TRBV21-1 represents a pseudogene. The CDR3 is 14 residues long. As DNA, the CDR3 is TGTGCCAGCAGCAAAGAACGGGGGAAGGAGACCCAGTACTTC. It codes for CASSKERGKETQYF.

J is TRBJ1-5 and V is TRBV7-2, with TRBD1 matching over 8 bases. The J segment lost 7 bases and the V segment lost 1 base, leaving 15 bases of the junction unmatched. The CDR3 consists of 18 residues. CDR1 and CDR2 (germline): SGHTA, FQGNSA. The CDR3 DNA reads TGTGCCAGCAGCTTAGACCGGGACAGGTTTGAAGAAGGACAGCCCCAGCATTTT. It encodes CASSLDRDRFEEGQPQHF.

This clone turned up a few times. The CDR3 reads CASSEAGGGRNTIYF. CDR3 sequence (DNA): TGTGCCAGCAGTGAAGCGGGGGGTGGTAGAAACACCATATATTTT. This chain joins TRBV6-1 and TRBJ1-3; weak D call: TRBD1 (5 bases). Germline CDR1 reads MNHNS; CDR2 reads SASEGT. V was shortened by 0 bases and J by 5 bases, with 11 bases between the two germline ends. This CDR3 contains 15 residues.

This CDR3 reads CARREAIGQYV. For the CDR3, the DNA is TGTGCCAGAAGAGAGGCTATCGGGCAGTACGTC. The chain is built from TRBV5-3 and TRBJ2-7; D remains unclear. TRBV5-3 is treated as an ORF (open reading frame) with a function not yet certain. V shed 5 bases and J shed 9 bases, with 12 bases lying between them. CDR3 length: 11 residues.

The chain uses TRBV15 and TRBJ1-4, with a tentative D call TRBD1 (5 bases). Deletions cut 3 bases from V and 6 bases from J, with 11 bases between. CDR3 length equals 14 residues. Germline CDR1 and CDR2: LNHNV and YYDKDF (reference sequence). The DNA of the CDR3 is TGTGCCACCAGCAGGCAGGGAGTGGATGAAAAACTGTTTTTT. This gives the protein CATSRQGVDEKLFF.

This clone showed up just once. The V call is TRBV24-1, the J call TRBJ2-1; a weak D match, TRBD2 (6 bases). Trimming removed 5 bases from V and 5 bases from J, with 18 bases in between. Looked up from germline, CDR1 is KGHDR and CDR2 is SFDVKD. The CDR3 extends over 16 amino acids. The DNA of the CDR3 is TGTGCCACCAGTGGTAAAGGCGGGATGGGCAACAATGAGCAGTTCTTC. Its translation: CATSGKGGMGNNEQFF.

The chain joins TRBV30 to TRBJ2-7; 11 nucleotides match TRBD2. Germline V gene lookup returns CDR1 GTSNPN and CDR2 SVGIG (reference sequence). This CDR3 contains 14 residues. V gave up 4 bases and J gave up 4 bases; unmatched junction bases: 6. The CDR3 nucleotides are TGTGCCTGGAAAAGGACTAGCGGGCCGTACGAGCAGTACGTC. It codes for CAWKRTSGPYEQYV.

The chain carries TRBV6-6 and TRBJ2-7; possibly TRBD1 for D (6 bases). Germline assignment: CDR1 MNHNY and CDR2 SVGAGI (reference sequence). This CDR3 region has 13 residues. Trimming removed 5 bases at V and 2 bases at J, with 10 bases between. The chain's CDR3 is CASSQGTTYEQYF. CDR3 DNA: TGTGCCAGCAGTCAAGGGACAACCTACGAGCAGTACTTC.